What follows are 5 T cell receptor beta chains derived from one specimen sequenced in a study of tumor-infiltrating lymphocytes in primary liver carcinoma (dated by TCRdb to the late 2010s). The data were produced on an Illumina HiSeq 2500. A constant-region primer and ProtoScript II reverse transcriptase were used to reverse-transcribe TCRbeta-specific cDNA from around 530 ng total RNA. TCRbeta libraries were built with three nested multiplex PCR rounds, a slightly modified ARM-PCR procedure. Each of the first two PCR rounds ran for around 10 cycles using multiplex TRBV1-TRBV30 forward primers together with a Cbeta reverse primer. TCRdb cleaned the public reads at Q25 with fastp, built clones with MiXCR and kept in-frame beta chains. Entries that share a CDR3 protein sequence are merged under the most common genes and DNA. This sample has around 330,000 distinct CDR3 sequences in its table, and approximately 60% of those were observed once. The ten largest clones add up to more than 8.5% of the sample.

TRIzol reagent was used to extract blood RNA from unsorted whole blood, while the DNeasy Blood & Tissue kit provided the germline DNA. The sequenced sample was peripheral blood. These receptors came from a man between 35 and 55 years old with primary liver carcinoma and hepatitis B virus infection.

At least ten counts were recorded for this clonotype. This sequence joins TRBV12-3 or TRBV12-4 and TRBJ2-4; TRBD2 is a possible D gene (6 bases). Between the trimmed V and J ends, which lost 3 bases and 1 base, there was a span of 10 bases. CDR3 length: 15 amino acids. The CDR3 DNA reads TGTGCCAGCAGTTTGGGGGAGGAGGCCAAAAACATTCAGTACTTC. Its translation is CASSLGEEAKNIQYF.

This clonotype was found a few times. The CDR3 DNA reads TGTGCCAGCAGTGAAGGACGGGGGGGTTACTATGGCTACACCTTC. Translating it yields CASSEGRGGYYGYTF. This chain uses TRBV6-1 with TRBJ1-2; the D gene is possibly TRBD1 (5 bases). Germline CDR1 MNHNS, CDR2 SASEGT. The germline V and J ends were trimmed by 1 base and 3 bases, with 12 bases remaining between them. The length of the CDR3 is 15 residues.

The chain uses TRBV30 and TRBJ2-1; possible D gene TRBD2, 6 bases. Per the germline V gene, CDR1 is GTSNPN and CDR2 is SVGIG (reference sequence). Trimming removed 3 bases from V and 1 base from J, with 10 bases in between. The CDR3 runs 14 residues. CDR3 DNA sequence: TGTGCCTGGAGGCGGGAAACGTCCTACAATGAGCAGTTCTTC. It specifies CAWRRETSYNEQFF.

The DNA for the CDR3 is TGTGCCAGCAGACAAGGGGTGTTCGGGGAGACCCAGTACTTC. The encoded protein is CASRQGVFGETQYF. The rearrangement joins TRBV12-3 or TRBV12-4 to TRBJ2-5; D may be TRBD1 (5 bases). The CDR3 runs 14 residues. V lost 6 bases, J lost 5 bases, and 16 bases lay in between.

This clonotype has a count of ten or more. This rearrangement joins TRBV29-1 to TRBJ2-3, with D perhaps matching TRBD1 (6 bases). In germline, CDR1 is SQVTM, CDR2 ANQGSEA. The CDR3 runs to 15 residues. Between the trimmed V and J ends, which lost 5 bases and 2 bases, there was a span of 17 bases. CDR3 coding DNA: TGCAGCGTTAAAAAATCAGGGGATAACACAGATACGCAGTATTTT. Translation gives CSVKKSGDNTDTQYF.